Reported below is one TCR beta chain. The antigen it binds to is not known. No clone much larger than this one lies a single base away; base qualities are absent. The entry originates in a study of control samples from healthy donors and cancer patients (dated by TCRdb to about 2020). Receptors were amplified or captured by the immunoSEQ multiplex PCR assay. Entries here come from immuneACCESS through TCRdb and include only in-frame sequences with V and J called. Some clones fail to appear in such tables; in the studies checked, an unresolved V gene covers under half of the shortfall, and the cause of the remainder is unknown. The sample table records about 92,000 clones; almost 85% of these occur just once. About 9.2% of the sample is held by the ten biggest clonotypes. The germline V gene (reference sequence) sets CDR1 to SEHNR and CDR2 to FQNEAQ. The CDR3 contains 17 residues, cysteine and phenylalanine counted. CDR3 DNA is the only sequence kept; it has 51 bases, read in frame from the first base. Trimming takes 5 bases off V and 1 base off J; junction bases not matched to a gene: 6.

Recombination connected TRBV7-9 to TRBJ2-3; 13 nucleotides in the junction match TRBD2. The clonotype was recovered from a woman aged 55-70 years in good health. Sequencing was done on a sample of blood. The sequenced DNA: TGTGCCAGCAGCCCGGGACTAGCGGGGTCTCGCACAGATACGCAGTATTTT. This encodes CASSPGLAGSRTDTQYF.